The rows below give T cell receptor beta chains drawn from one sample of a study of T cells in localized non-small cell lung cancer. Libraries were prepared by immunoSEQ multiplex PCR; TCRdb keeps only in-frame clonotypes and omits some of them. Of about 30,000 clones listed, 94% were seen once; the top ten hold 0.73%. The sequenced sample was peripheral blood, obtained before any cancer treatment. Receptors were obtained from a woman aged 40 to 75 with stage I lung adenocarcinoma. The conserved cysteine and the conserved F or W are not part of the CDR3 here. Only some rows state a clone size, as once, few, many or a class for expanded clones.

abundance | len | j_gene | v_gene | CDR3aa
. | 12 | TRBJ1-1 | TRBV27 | ASSHRTANTEAF
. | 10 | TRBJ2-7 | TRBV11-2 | AGSGSTYEQY
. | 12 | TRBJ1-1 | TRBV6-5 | ASSSSTRNTEAF
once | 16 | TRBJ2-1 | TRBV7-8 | ASSFRTSGSRPLGEQF
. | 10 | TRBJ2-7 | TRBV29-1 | SGGQGVGEQY
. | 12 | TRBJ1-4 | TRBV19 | ASGAQGHNEKLF
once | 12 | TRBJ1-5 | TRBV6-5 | ASRLNRAGQPQH
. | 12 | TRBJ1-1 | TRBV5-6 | ASSFNNRDNEAF
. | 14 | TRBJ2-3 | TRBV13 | ASSLATGVPTDTQY
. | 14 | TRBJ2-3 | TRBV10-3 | AISSGTSGSTDTQY
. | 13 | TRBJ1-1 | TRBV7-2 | ASTGDRLKNTEAF
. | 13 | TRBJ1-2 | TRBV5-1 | ASSLGAGFSYGYT
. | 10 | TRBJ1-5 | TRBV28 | ASSVNNQPQH
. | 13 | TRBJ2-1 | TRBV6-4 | ASRATSGRLVEQF
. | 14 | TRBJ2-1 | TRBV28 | ASSLGQKVSYNEQF
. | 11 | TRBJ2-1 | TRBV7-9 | ASSLDGDGEQF
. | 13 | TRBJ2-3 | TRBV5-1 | ASSTRDGFADTQY
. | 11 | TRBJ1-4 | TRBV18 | ASSPGSEEKLF
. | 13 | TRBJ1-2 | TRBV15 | ATSRVTGGNYGYT
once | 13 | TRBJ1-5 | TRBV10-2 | ASSRDGRLGQPQH
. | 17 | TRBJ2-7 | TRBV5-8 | ASSLLAGALPQFYYEQY
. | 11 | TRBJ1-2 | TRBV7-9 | ASSPLGAGGYT
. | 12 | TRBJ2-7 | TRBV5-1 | ASRDTSGSYEQY
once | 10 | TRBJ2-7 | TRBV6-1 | ASSTSSYEQY
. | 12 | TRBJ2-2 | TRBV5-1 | ASRQGQNTGELF
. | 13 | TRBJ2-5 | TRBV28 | ASSLPSGSQETQY
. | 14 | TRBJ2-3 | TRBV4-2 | ASSERQGVDTDTQY